This T cell receptor (beta chain) was obtained from a study of T cells in Graves' hyperthyroidism and ophthalmopathy. There were TCR beta CDR3 regions amplified from RNA transcripts. First-round RT-PCR with HTBI primers amplified the TCR CDR3 region. TCRdb passed the multiplex PCR reads through MiXCR, listing each CDR3 protein once. The data show about 570,000 distinct CDR3 sequences, with more than 45% seen just once and 15% to 20% held by the top ten. Germline CDR1 and CDR2: MDHEN and SYDVKM. CDR3 size: 14 residues. V gave up 3 bases and J gave up 2 bases, with 11 bases separating them. For the diagnoses, clinical symptoms, serum thyroxine and TRAb, thyroid ultrasound and orbital computed tomography were used. A word on this clonotype: Antigen specificity is unknown.

Study results and limitations: Blood also held most thyroid clonotypes expanded beyond 0.001.

The clonotype was recovered from an adult woman with Graves' disease, either hyperthyroidism or ophthalmopathy (not recorded which). The chain employs TRBV28 and TRBJ2-7; D is possibly TRBD1 (6 bases). The specimen was peripheral blood or thyroid tissue (not recorded which). CDR3 amino acids: CASSFGQNPYEQYF. CDR3 in DNA: TGTGCCAGCAGTTTCGGACAGAACCCCTACGAGCAGTACTTC.